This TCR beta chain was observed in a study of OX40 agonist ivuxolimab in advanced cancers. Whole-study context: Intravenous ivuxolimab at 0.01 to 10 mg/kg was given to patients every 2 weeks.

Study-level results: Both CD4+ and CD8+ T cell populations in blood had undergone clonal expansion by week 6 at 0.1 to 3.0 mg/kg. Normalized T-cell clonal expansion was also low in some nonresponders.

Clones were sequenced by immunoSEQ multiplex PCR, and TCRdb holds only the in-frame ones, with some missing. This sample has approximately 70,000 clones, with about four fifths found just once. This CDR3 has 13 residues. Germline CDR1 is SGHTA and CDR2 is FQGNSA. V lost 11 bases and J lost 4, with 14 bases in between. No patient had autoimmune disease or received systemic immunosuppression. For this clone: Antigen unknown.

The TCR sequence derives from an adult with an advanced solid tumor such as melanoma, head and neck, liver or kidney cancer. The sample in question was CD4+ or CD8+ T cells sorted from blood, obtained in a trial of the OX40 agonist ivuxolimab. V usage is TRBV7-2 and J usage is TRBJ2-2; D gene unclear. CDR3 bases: TGTGCCGTCCACAGCATATCCACCGGGGAGCTGTTTTTT. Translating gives CAVHSISTGELFF.